This passage covers 27 T cell receptor beta chains from one sample sequenced in a study of T cell changes during pregnancy in multiple sclerosis. Profiled with immunoSEQ multiplex PCR; TCRdb holds only in-frame clones, not every one. Of approximately 22,000 clones in the sample, 88% are singletons; the top ten hold around 0.79%. Sample: CD4+ T cells from peripheral blood mononuclear cells, taken in the first trimester of pregnancy. The receptors come from a female donor in good health, enrolled as a control in a pregnancy study.

V gene TRBV30 combines with J gene TRBJ1-6, with D maybe TRBD1 (5 bases). Trimming left V 3 bases short and J 7 bases short, with 10 bases between. The CDR3 extends over 13 amino acids. Per the germline V gene, CDR1 is GTSNPN and CDR2 is SVGIG (reference sequence). This CDR3 reads CAWRFGGNSPLHF. For the CDR3, the DNA is TGTGCCTGGAGGTTCGGGGGAAATTCACCCCTCCACTTT.

The J gene is TRBJ1-2, the V gene TRBV6-6; D not resolved. Trimming left V 6 bases short and J 2 bases short, with 13 bases between. The CDR3 spans 14 residues. From germline, CDR1 is MNHNY and CDR2 SVGAGI (reference sequence). The CDR3 sequence: CASRPAGPNYGYTF. CDR3 in DNA: TGTGCCAGCAGGCCGGCAGGCCCAAACTATGGCTACACCTTC.

The chain joins TRBV6-5 to TRBJ1-3; D perhaps matches TRBD1 (5 bases). CDR3 size: 15 residues. The V end was cut by 2 bases, the J end by 0 bases, with 8 bases between. The germline CDR1 and CDR2 sequences are MNHEY and SVGAGI. This chain's CDR3 is CASSYARDSGNTIYF. The CDR3 DNA reads as TGTGCCAGCAGTTACGCCAGGGACTCTGGAAACACCATATATTTT.

The V call is TRBV6-6, the J call TRBJ2-2; possibly TRBD2 for D (7 bases). Germline V CDR1 and CDR2: MNHNY, SVGAGI (reference sequence). V lost 6 bases and J 6 bases, leaving 20 bases between the germline ends. The CDR3 is made up of 16 amino acids. This CDR3 reads CASRAAGGRMSGELFF. The CDR3 DNA is TGTGCCAGCAGAGCCGCCGGGGGGCGAATGTCCGGGGAGCTGTTTTTT.

The chain employs TRBV6-5 and TRBJ2-7; 7 positions match TRBD1. Germline CDR1 reads MNHEY; CDR2 reads SVGAGI. CDR3 length: 16 amino acids. The V and J ends lost 1 base and 1 base, in that order; junction bases with no gene match: 7. CDR3 amino acids: CASSYLVMGQSYEQYF. As DNA, the CDR3 is TGTGCCAGCAGTTACTTAGTTATGGGACAGTCCTACGAGCAGTACTTC.

The rearrangement joins TRBV7-2 to TRBJ1-1; a weak D match, TRBD1 (5 bases). Germline assignment: CDR1 SGHTA and CDR2 FQGNSA. There are 15 residues in the CDR3. Trimming stripped 5 bases from V and 4 bases from J, with 17 bases between. The CDR3 sequence: CASSRTKQGGTEAFF. CDR3 DNA sequence: TGTGCCAGCAGCCGGACGAAGCAGGGTGGCACTGAAGCTTTCTTT.

The chain carries TRBV6-5 and TRBJ2-1; maybe TRBD1 (6 bases). The germline V gene encodes CDR1 MNHEY and CDR2 SVGAGI. This CDR3 has 14 residues. The V gene lost 6 bases and the J gene lost 7 bases, with 16 bases spanning the gap. The CDR3 sequence: CASRPPPGVNEQFF. CDR3 DNA sequence: TGTGCCAGCAGACCCCCCCCAGGGGTTAATGAGCAGTTCTTC.

This clone appeared a single time. The chain employs TRBV7-9 and TRBJ1-3; 8 bases match TRBD1. The CDR3 covers 15 residues. Per the germline V gene, CDR1 is SEHNR and CDR2 is FQNEAQ (reference sequence). After removal of 5 bases from V and 7 bases from J, the junction contained 10 bases not matched to a gene. The CDR3 reads CASSTAAGGRNTIYF. CDR3 nucleotides: TGTGCCAGCAGCACGGCCGCAGGGGGCCGGAACACCATATATTTT.

V gene TRBV5-1 combines with J gene TRBJ2-7; 11 bases line up with TRBD2. Germline assignment: CDR1 SGHRS and CDR2 YFSETQ. This CDR3 spans 17 amino acids. Losses at the gene ends were 1 base for V and 3 bases for J; bases not matched to a gene: 9. The CDR3 DNA reads as TGCGCCAGCAGCTTGAGTGTAGCGGGAGGGCCGGGCTACGAGCAGTACTTC. It is translated as CASSLSVAGGPGYEQYF.

The chain carries TRBV6-1 and TRBJ1-6; D gene unclear. The CDR3 contains 17 residues. Looked up from germline, CDR1 is MNHNS and CDR2 is SASEGT. With 2 bases removed from V and 6 bases from J, the gap between germline ends came to 17 bases. The CDR3 is CASSESTNYSLNSPLHF. Here the CDR3 DNA reads TGTGCCAGCAGTGAAAGTACAAATTATTCGCTTAATTCACCCCTCCACTTT.

The chain combines TRBV29-1 with TRBJ2-2; the D gene is possibly TRBD1 (5 bases). From germline, CDR1 is SQVTM and CDR2 ANQGSEA. The CDR3 is 14 amino acids. V was trimmed by 5 bases and J by 2 bases, leaving 12 bases between them. The CDR3 DNA sequence: TGCAGCGTTCGTCAAGGGGTTAACACCGGGGAGCTGTTTTTT. It encodes CSVRQGVNTGELFF.

The rearrangement links TRBV27 to TRBJ2-1; tentatively, D is TRBD2 (6 bases). CDR1 is MNHEY and CDR2 is SMNVEV in the germline V gene (reference sequence). Trimming stripped 3 bases from V and 0 bases from J, with 15 bases between. CDR3 size: 17 residues. This CDR3 reads CASSFYIAASSYNEQFF. The CDR3 DNA sequence: TGTGCCAGCAGTTTCTATATAGCGGCAAGCTCCTACAATGAGCAGTTCTTC.

The V call is TRBV11-2, the J call TRBJ2-7, with D possibly matching TRBD1 (6 bases). The CDR3 sequence is 16 residues long. The germline V gene encodes CDR1 SGHAT and CDR2 FQNNGV. Trimming stripped 5 bases from V and 6 bases from J, with 23 bases between. CDR3 sequence (DNA): TGTGCCAGCAGCCGGCAGGCCACAGGGTTCGTTGGCGAGCAGTACTTC. Translated: CASSRQATGFVGEQYF.

The rearrangement joins TRBV5-4 to TRBJ2-7, with D possibly TRBD2 on 6 matching bases. Trimming removed 0 bases at V and 0 bases at J, with 10 bases between. Looked up from germline, CDR1 is SGHNT and CDR2 is YYREEE (reference sequence). This CDR3 has 15 residues. The CDR3, as DNA: TGTGCCAGCAGCTTGGATGGGGGGAGCTCCTACGAGCAGTACTTC. Translation: CASSLDGGSSYEQYF.

The chain links TRBV28 to TRBJ2-5; D unresolved. CDR1 is MDHEN and CDR2 is SYDVKM in the germline V gene. The V end lost 1 base, the J end lost 5 bases, and 5 bases lay between the germline ends. The CDR3 loop spans 12 amino acids. CDR3 loop: CASSLFGETQYF. In DNA, the CDR3 is TGTGCCAGCAGTTTATTCGGGGAGACCCAGTACTTC.

This rearrangement joins TRBV7-9 to TRBJ2-3, with D uncertain. The CDR3 has 16 residues. The germline V and J ends were trimmed by 1 base and 8 bases, with 19 bases remaining between them. The germline V gene has CDR1 SEHNR and CDR2 FQNEAQ (reference sequence). CDR3 nucleotides: TGTGCCAGCAGCTTAGTTACCAGCCCCGCGACTGGTACGCAGTATTTT. This encodes CASSLVTSPATGTQYF.

This chain joins TRBV5-6 and TRBJ2-7; D might be TRBD1 (6 bases). The CDR3 is 11 amino acids. The germline V gene has CDR1 SGHDT and CDR2 YYEEEE. Trimming shortened V by 4 bases and J by 6 bases, and 8 bases separated the two germline ends. The CDR3 DNA sequence: TGTGCCAGCAGCACAGGGTTCGAGCAGTACTTC. Encoded protein: CASSTGFEQYF.

This rearrangement joins TRBV6-1 to TRBJ2-1; TRBD2 agrees at 13 bases. The germline V gene encodes CDR1 MNHNS and CDR2 SASEGT. There are 17 residues in the CDR3. The trim removed 1 base at V and 6 bases at J, leaving 6 bases unmatched. The CDR3 reads CASSEGHGLAGVNEQFF. The CDR3 coding sequence is TGTGCCAGCAGTGAAGGACACGGACTAGCGGGAGTCAATGAGCAGTTCTTC.

The V call is TRBV6-6, the J call TRBJ2-3; a possible D gene is TRBD1 (5 bases). CDR3 length: 12 residues. Trimming stripped 7 bases from V and 5 bases from J, with 10 bases between. Germline CDR1 MNHNY, CDR2 SVGAGI (reference sequence). The CDR3 loop is CASTKQGDTQYF. CDR3 coding DNA: TGTGCCAGCACCAAGCAGGGAGATACGCAGTATTTT.

The chain links TRBV9 to TRBJ2-3; 8 nucleotides agree with TRBD2. V lost 0 bases to trimming and J lost 2 bases; unmatched junction nucleotides: 2. Germline-derived CDR1 and CDR2 are SGDLS and YYNGEE. The CDR3 loop spans 15 amino acids. For the CDR3, the DNA is TGTGCCAGCAGCGTAGAACTAGCGGTCACAGATACGCAGTATTTT. This encodes CASSVELAVTDTQYF.

The V gene is TRBV19, the J gene TRBJ2-3; TRBD2 matches 12 bases. The germline V gene encodes CDR1 LNHDA and CDR2 SQIVND (reference sequence). The ends lost 1 base at V and 1 base at J; junction bases unmatched: 6. The CDR3 totals 18 residues. The DNA for the CDR3 is TGTGCCAGTAGTATAGGACTAGCGGGGGCCGTGCGCACAGATACGCAGTATTTT. Translation: CASSIGLAGAVRTDTQYF.

This clone was detected only a few times. The chain joins TRBV6-5 to TRBJ1-6; D unresolved. CDR1 and CDR2 from the germline V gene are MNHEY and SVGAGI. V was trimmed by 2 bases and J by 7 bases, leaving 12 bases between them. The CDR3 length is 15 residues. CDR3 nucleotide sequence: TGTGCCAGCAGTTACGACACCCCCCCGAATTCACCCCTCCACTTT. Protein sequence: CASSYDTPPNSPLHF.

CDR3 protein: CASSLMGLAGGETQYF. CDR3 bases: TGTGCCAGCAGCTTAATGGGACTAGCGGGGGGTGAGACCCAGTACTTC. The chain uses TRBV5-4 and TRBJ2-5, with 15 bases identical to TRBD2. The CDR3 extends over 16 amino acids. Per germline, CDR1 SGHNT and CDR2 YYREEE (reference sequence). J gave up 5 bases and V 2 bases, and 4 bases lay outside the gene matches.

The chain links TRBV7-2 to TRBJ2-1; D may be TRBD1 (7 bases). The germline V gene encodes CDR1 SGHTA and CDR2 FQGNSA. V lost 5 bases, J lost 6 bases, and 29 bases lay in between. This CDR3 region has 19 residues. The CDR3, as DNA: TGTGCCAGCAGCACAAAGCGCGGCGGGATCCTCCAGGGGGGCAATGAGCAGTTCTTC. Its translation is CASSTKRGGILQGGNEQFF. The entire variable domain, with the rest obtained from reference TRBV7-2 and TRBJ2-1, is as follows: GAGVSQSPSNKVTEKGKDVELRCDPISGHTALYWYRQSLGQGLEFLIYFQGNSAPDKSGLPSDRFSAERTGGSVSTLTIQRTQQEDSAVYLCASSTKRGGILQGGNEQFFGPGTRLTVL.

The chain uses TRBV28 and TRBJ2-5, with 10 bases fitting TRBD2. Germline values: CDR1 MDHEN, CDR2 SYDVKM. With 4 bases clipped from V and 1 base from J, the junction kept 6 bases outside the gene matches. The CDR3 loop spans 16 amino acids. CDR3 in amino acids: CASSSVAGGPQETQYF. CDR3 coding DNA: TGTGCCAGCAGTTCTGTAGCGGGAGGACCCCAAGAGACCCAGTACTTC.

The rearrangement links TRBV29-1 to TRBJ1-1; TRBD1 matches 7 bases. Germline V gene data show CDR1 as SQVTM and CDR2 as ANQGSEA. The CDR3 runs 13 residues. V lost 1 base, J lost 1 base, and 0 bases stayed unmatched. The CDR3 DNA is TGCAGCGTTGAAGGGACAGGGAACACTGAAGCTTTCTTT. Its translation: CSVEGTGNTEAFF.

V is TRBV7-9 and J is TRBJ2-3; 8 bases fit TRBD1. Germline V gene data show CDR1 as SEHNR and CDR2 as FQNEAQ (reference sequence). The junction had 12 bases not matched to a gene; V was cut back by 5 bases and J by 8 bases. The CDR3 spans 15 residues. The CDR3 nucleotides read TGTGCCAGCAGCGCGCAGGGACAGGAATTTGGTACGCAGTATTTT. This gives the protein CASSAQGQEFGTQYF.